The 25 T cell receptor beta chains reported below all come from one sample, sequenced in a study of blood T cell repertoires in COVID-19. Clones were read by immunoSEQ multiplex PCR, and TCRdb kept only the in-frame ones, dropping some. Found here are 350,000 to 400,000 clones, around 87% of them singletons; the top ten hold more than 0.85%. Sequences were obtained from PBMCs or T cells enriched from blood (not recorded which). All receptors come from a woman aged 25 to 39 with acute COVID-19.

The chain links TRBV7-2 to TRBJ2-3, with 12 bases aligning to TRBD2. Germline CDR1 SGHTA, CDR2 FQGNSA. With 0 bases clipped from V and 0 bases from J, the junction kept 1 base outside the gene matches. The CDR3 totals 17 residues. CDR3 loop: CASSLAGLAGSTDTQYF. CDR3 DNA sequence: TGTGCCAGCAGCTTAGCCGGACTAGCGGGGAGCACAGATACGCAGTATTTT.

This clone has just a few counts. The V gene is TRBV5-1, the J gene TRBJ1-6; the D gene is possibly TRBD1 (5 bases). Germline assignment: CDR1 SGHRS and CDR2 YFSETQ. Trimming stripped 4 bases from V and 9 bases from J, with 17 bases between. The CDR3 extends over 15 amino acids. CDR3 region: CASSLGVNSGSPLHF. CDR3 DNA: TGCGCCAGCAGCCTAGGGGTAAACTCGGGTTCACCCCTCCACTTT.

J is TRBJ2-1 and V is TRBV4-1; tentatively, D is TRBD2 (6 bases). Germline lookup yields CDR1 MGHRA and CDR2 YSYEKL. Trimming removed 3 bases from V and 4 bases from J, with 19 bases in between. The CDR3 sequence is 17 residues long. The CDR3 sequence: CASSQRSTSREYNEQFF. In nucleotides, the CDR3 is TGCGCCAGCAGCCAGAGAAGTACTAGCCGGGAGTACAATGAGCAGTTCTTC.

The V and J genes are TRBV3-1 (or the pseudogene TRBV3-2) and TRBJ1-2, with TRBD1 matching 10 bases. In germline, CDR1 is LGHDT, CDR2 YNNKEL (reference sequence). V trimming: 5 bases; J trimming: 3 bases; junction bases outside the gene matches: 3. There are 14 residues in the CDR3. The CDR3 region is CASSSGTGDYGYTF. CDR3 DNA: TGTGCCAGCAGCTCCGGGACAGGGGACTATGGCTACACCTTC.

This chain links TRBV5-1 with TRBJ2-1; the D gene is possibly TRBD2 (7 bases). V lost 4 bases to trimming and J lost 3 bases, with 17 bases between them. This CDR3 has 16 residues. Per germline, CDR1 SGHRS and CDR2 YFSETQ. The CDR3 loop is CASSEGAGAHYNEQFF. The CDR3 coding sequence is TGCGCCAGCAGCGAAGGCGCGGGGGCCCACTACAATGAGCAGTTCTTC.

This clone was counted only a few times. J is TRBJ1-5 and V is TRBV30; 7 bases line up with TRBD1. Germline V CDR1 and CDR2: GTSNPN, SVGIG (reference sequence). This CDR3 region has 13 residues. J was trimmed by 6 bases and V by 5 bases; bases with no gene match: 7. CDR3 in DNA: TGTGCCTGGGGTGACAGGGATGGTCAGCCCCAGCATTTT. Amino acid sequence: CAWGDRDGQPQHF.

V usage is TRBV7-2 and J usage is TRBJ1-6; D is uncertain. Per germline, CDR1 SGHTA and CDR2 FQGNSA. Trimming left V 0 bases short and J 12 bases short, with 9 bases between. This CDR3 is 13 amino acids long. The CDR3 DNA follows: TGTGCCAGCAGCTTAGCCCTTCACAAACCCCTCCACTTT. Encoded protein: CASSLALHKPLHF.

The V gene is TRBV4-1, the J gene TRBJ2-2; a weak D match, TRBD1 (5 bases). Germline loops: CDR1 MGHRA, CDR2 YSYEKL. CDR3 size: 16 residues. V was trimmed by 1 base and J by 1 base, leaving 10 bases between them. In DNA form, the CDR3 reads TGCGCCAGCAGCCAAGGGGGCGCCAGGAACACCGGGGAGCTGTTTTTT. Protein sequence: CASSQGGARNTGELFF.

Only a few counts were recorded for this clone. Other DNA sequences from this sample encode an identical CDR3 as well. This chain joins TRBV29-1 and TRBJ2-7; 10 positions agree with TRBD2. The CDR3 loop spans 12 amino acids. Germline CDR1 SQVTM, CDR2 ANQGSEA. The V and J ends lost 5 bases and 2 bases, in that order; junction bases with no gene match: 0. This CDR3 reads CSVLAGAYEQYF. The CDR3 nucleotides read TGCAGCGTTCTAGCGGGAGCCTACGAGCAGTACTTC.

J is TRBJ1-2 and V is TRBV3-1 (or the pseudogene TRBV3-2); D possibly corresponds to TRBD1 (6 bases). Deletions cut 0 bases from V and 4 bases from J, with 9 bases between. The CDR3 is 14 residues long. The germline V gene encodes CDR1 LGHDT and CDR2 YNNKEL (reference sequence). The CDR3 DNA reads as TGTGCCAGCAGCCAAGAGGGGGCTTTCTATGGCTACACCTTC. It codes for CASSQEGAFYGYTF.

The rearrangement uses TRBV5-6 and TRBJ1-2, with D maybe TRBD1 (6 bases). Germline V gene lookup returns CDR1 SGHDT and CDR2 YYEEEE. V was cut by 5 bases and J by 7 bases, with 15 bases left in between. The CDR3 is 13 residues long. CDR3 sequence: CASSFGGPGGYTF. The DNA for the CDR3 is TGTGCCAGCAGTTTCGGGGGGCCGGGTGGCTACACCTTC.

The chain combines TRBV12-3 or TRBV12-4 with TRBJ2-1; 8 bases are a match to TRBD1. The CDR3 spans 13 residues. The trim removed 9 bases at V and 8 bases at J, leaving 9 bases unmatched. The DNA of the CDR3 is TGTGCCAGTATGCCGACAGGGGTGGATGAGCAGTTCTTC. Encoded protein: CASMPTGVDEQFF.

The chain carries TRBV9 and TRBJ2-5; D perhaps matches TRBD2 (6 bases). V was shortened by 0 bases and J by 1 base, with 10 bases between the two germline ends. The CDR3 extends over 15 amino acids. Per the germline V gene, CDR1 is SGDLS and CDR2 is YYNGEE. DNA for the CDR3: TGTGCCAGCAGCGTAGGTCTAGCGTCCCAAGAGACCCAGTACTTC. Encoded protein: CASSVGLASQETQYF.

The chain uses TRBV7-9 and TRBJ1-2; tentatively, D is TRBD1 (5 bases). The CDR3 sequence is 15 residues long. Germline V gene data show CDR1 as SEHNR and CDR2 as FQNEAQ (reference sequence). Between the trimmed V and J ends, which lost 5 bases and 5 bases, there was a span of 18 bases. CDR3 sequence (DNA): TGTGCCAGCAGCCCCCCGGGGGGAGGAGCTTATGGCTACACCTTC. This codes for CASSPPGGGAYGYTF.

The gene calls are TRBV9 and TRBJ2-7; 7 positions agree with TRBD1. Per germline, CDR1 SGDLS and CDR2 YYNGEE. Unmatched junction bases numbered 9, after V lost 4 bases and J lost 2 bases. The CDR3 spans 15 residues. CDR3 sequence: CASSPGDRPTYEQYF. CDR3 DNA sequence: TGTGCCAGCAGCCCAGGGGACAGACCGACCTACGAGCAGTACTTC.

The CDR3 DNA reads TGTGCCAGCAAGTTTCGGTGGACAGGGTTTACCGGGACTAGCGGGGGAAATGAGCAGTTCTTC. Amino acid sequence: CASKFRWTGFTGTSGGNEQFF. The chain combines TRBV2 with TRBJ2-1, with TRBD2 matching 14 bases. The CDR3 has 21 amino acids. Unmatched junction bases numbered 24, after V lost 7 bases and J lost 7 bases. The V gene's germline CDR1 is SNHLY and CDR2 FYNNEI.

V usage is TRBV5-1 and J usage is TRBJ1-3; D is undetermined. V lost 0 bases, J lost 4 bases, and 14 bases lay in between. The CDR3 runs to 16 residues. Germline V gene sequence: CDR1 SGHRS, CDR2 YFSETQ. CDR3 nucleotide sequence: TGCGCCAGCAGCTTGGGTACGGGTTACCCGGGAAACACCATATATTTT. Protein sequence: CASSLGTGYPGNTIYF.

The chain couples TRBV12-3 or TRBV12-4 to TRBJ1-2; D possibly corresponds to TRBD1 (5 bases). This CDR3 has 13 amino acids. Trimming took 6 bases from V and 4 from J, leaving 12 bases between them. The CDR3 is CASSPGRAYGYTF. The CDR3 DNA is TGTGCCAGCAGCCCAGGGAGGGCCTATGGCTACACCTTC.

The V gene is TRBV5-6, the J gene TRBJ2-7, with D perhaps TRBD1 (6 bases). This CDR3 contains 14 residues. The V end was cut by 1 base, the J end by 2 bases, with 10 bases between. Germline lookup yields CDR1 SGHDT and CDR2 YYEEEE. Written as DNA, the CDR3 is TGTGCCAGCAGCTTGACAGGGCGCCCCTACGAGCAGTACTTC. Its translation: CASSLTGRPYEQYF.

The J gene is TRBJ2-1, the V gene TRBV5-1, with no clear D. V gave up 2 bases and J gave up 0 bases, with 9 bases separating them. CDR1 SGHRS and CDR2 YFSETQ come from the germline V gene. The CDR3 runs to 15 residues. DNA of the CDR3: TGCGCCAGCAGCTTAGACTCCGGCTCCTACAATGAGCAGTTCTTC. Amino acid sequence: CASSLDSGSYNEQFF.

The chain couples TRBV18 to TRBJ1-3; the D gene is possibly TRBD1 (6 bases). Germline values: CDR1 KGHSH, CDR2 LQKENI. The germline V and J ends were trimmed by 5 bases and 0 bases, with 11 bases remaining between them. The CDR3 runs 15 residues. The CDR3 region is CASSTNRDSGNTIYF. The CDR3 coding sequence is TGTGCCAGCTCAACAAACAGGGACTCTGGAAACACCATATATTTT. Based on the CDR3 plus reference TRBV18 and TRBJ1-3, the full variable domain is NAGVMQNPRHLVRRRGQEARLRCSPMKGHSHVYWYRQLPEEGLKFMVYLQKENIIDESGMPKERFSAEFPKEGPSILRIQQVVRGDSAAYFCASSTNRDSGNTIYFGEGSWLTVV.

This clone was counted a single time. V is TRBV12-5 and J is TRBJ2-7; a possible D gene is TRBD2 (6 bases). This CDR3 has 16 amino acids. The germline CDR1 and CDR2 sequences are LGHNT and FRNRAP. The V end was cut by 5 bases, the J end by 5 bases, with 22 bases between. The CDR3 nucleotides read TGTGCTAGTGGTAGCTATCCGGGAAGGGAGGTCCACGAGCAGTACTTC. The encoded protein is CASGSYPGREVHEQYF. Full variable domain (rest looked up from reference TRBV12-5 and TRBJ2-7): DARVTQTPRHKVTEMGQEVTMRCQPILGHNTVFWYRQTMMQGLELLAYFRNRAPLDDSGMPKDRFSAEMPDATLATLKIQPSEPRDSAVYFCASGSYPGREVHEQYFGPGTRLTVT.

The J gene is TRBJ1-1, the V gene TRBV2; D is unclear. Trimming left V 4 bases short and J 6 bases short, with 21 bases between. Germline V lookup: CDR1 SNHLY, CDR2 FYNNEI. The CDR3 is made up of 16 amino acids. CDR3 bases: TGTGCCAGCAGTGGAGGACGGGGTCCGGGTATCGCTGAAGCTTTCTTT. Its translation is CASSGGRGPGIAEAFF.

The V and J genes are TRBV24-1 and TRBJ2-1, with 9 bases aligning to TRBD1. The V segment lost 6 bases and the J segment 1 base; nucleotides outside the gene matches: 6. The CDR3 has 16 amino acids. Germline V CDR1 and CDR2: KGHDR, SFDVKD. The CDR3, as DNA: TGTGCCACCAGTACAGGGGGCCCTTCTTCCTACAATGAGCAGTTCTTC. Translating it yields CATSTGGPSSYNEQFF.

The chain is built from TRBV10-2 and TRBJ2-7; 9 bases are a match to TRBD1. The CDR3 is 13 amino acids. The germline V gene has CDR1 WSHSY and CDR2 SAAADI. V was pared by 8 bases and J by 2 bases, with 4 bases of the junction left unmatched. CDR3 sequence reads: CASLGTGTYEQYF. CDR3 DNA: TGCGCCAGCCTGGGGACAGGGACCTACGAGCAGTACTTC.